This TCR beta chain came from a study of vaccination and CD4 T cells after COVID-19. The CDR3 has 15 amino acids. Germline CDR1 SGHTA, CDR2 FQGNSA. The V end was cut by 1 base, the J end by 3 bases, with 12 bases between. Treatment here: roughly 10-day PBMC culture with coronavirus spike peptide pools or control peptides (ViraFEST assay). Cultured CD4+ T-cell DNA underwent Oncomine TCR Beta short-read sequencing. MiXCR, run by TCRdb on the PCR reads, gives a single entry per CDR3 protein. The sample has about 20,000 distinct CDR3 sequences; around 55% are singletons. In the case of this clonotype: Its antigen remains unidentified.

The source is a human donor who had recovered from COVID-19. V gene TRBV7-2 combines with J gene TRBJ2-5, with D unresolved. Sequencing input: CD4+ T cells from blood, cultured in vitro. CDR3 residues: CASSLGGYWEETQYF. CDR3 nucleotide sequence: TGTGCCAGCAGCTTAGGAGGTTATTGGGAAGAGACCCAGTACTTC.